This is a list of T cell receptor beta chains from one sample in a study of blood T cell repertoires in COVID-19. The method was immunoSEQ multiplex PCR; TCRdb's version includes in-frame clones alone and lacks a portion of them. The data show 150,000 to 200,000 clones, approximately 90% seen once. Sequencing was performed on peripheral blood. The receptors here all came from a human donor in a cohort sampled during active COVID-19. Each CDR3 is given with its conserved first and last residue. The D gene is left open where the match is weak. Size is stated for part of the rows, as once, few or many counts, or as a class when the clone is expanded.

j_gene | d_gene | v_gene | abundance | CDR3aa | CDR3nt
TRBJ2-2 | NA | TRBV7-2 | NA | CASSIVYTGELFF | TGTGCCAGCAGTATCGTGTACACCGGGGAGCTGTTTTTT
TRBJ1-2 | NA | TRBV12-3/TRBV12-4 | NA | CASSLGGPYGYTF | TGTGCCAGCAGTTTAGGGGGGCCCTATGGCTACACCTTC
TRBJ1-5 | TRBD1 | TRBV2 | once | CASSSTGGRNQPQHF | TGTGCCAGCAGCTCGACAGGGGGACGCAATCAGCCCCAGCATTTT
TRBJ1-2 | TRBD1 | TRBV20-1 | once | CSARTGAGYTF | TGCAGTGCACGGACAGGGGCTGGCTACACCTTC
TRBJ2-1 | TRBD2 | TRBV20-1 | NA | CSASYSGREAHEQFF | TGCAGTGCTAGTTATAGCGGGAGGGAAGCCCATGAGCAGTTCTTC
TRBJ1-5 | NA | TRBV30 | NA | CAWSPIQGFGNQPQHF | TGTGCCTGGAGTCCCATCCAGGGGTTCGGCAATCAGCCCCAGCATTTT
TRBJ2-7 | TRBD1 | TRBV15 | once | CATSRGQGPYEQYF | TGTGCCACCAGCAGAGGACAGGGGCCCTACGAGCAGTACTTC
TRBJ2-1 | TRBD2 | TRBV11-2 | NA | CASRPLPGLAVF | TGTGCCAGCAGGCCACTACCGGGACTAGCGGTCTTC
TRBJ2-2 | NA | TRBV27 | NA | CASSLAGLNTGELFF | TGTGCCAGCAGTTTAGCAGGGCTTAACACCGGGGAGCTGTTTTTT
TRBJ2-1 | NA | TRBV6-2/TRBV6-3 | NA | CASSRQDRRNEQFF | TGTGCCAGCAGCCGACAGGATCGAAGGAATGAGCAGTTCTTC
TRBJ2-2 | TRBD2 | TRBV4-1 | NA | CASSHPGTRSGELFF | TGCGCCAGCAGCCATCCCGGGACTAGGTCCGGGGAGCTGTTTTTT
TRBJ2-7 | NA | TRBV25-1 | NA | CASSEQGSYEQYF | TGTGCCAGCAGTGAACAGGGTTCCTACGAGCAGTACTTC
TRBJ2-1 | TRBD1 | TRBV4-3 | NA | CASSRGPGGVRPEQFF | TGCGCCAGCAGCCGAGGACCAGGGGGTGTGCGGCCAGAGCAGTTCTTC
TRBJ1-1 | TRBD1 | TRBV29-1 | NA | CSVSIQGMNTEAFF | TGCAGCGTTTCCATACAGGGGATGAACACTGAAGCTTTCTTT
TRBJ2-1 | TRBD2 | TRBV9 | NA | CASSRGLAGAGVSYNEQFF | TGTGCCAGCAGCCGGGGACTAGCGGGAGCGGGGGTCTCCTACAATGAGCAGTTCTTC
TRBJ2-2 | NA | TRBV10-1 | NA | CASSEGTKNTGELFF | TGCGCCAGCAGTGAAGGGACAAAGAACACCGGGGAGCTGTTTTTT